Listed here are 13 T cell receptor beta chains from one sample, sequenced in a study of CXCR3-negative and CXCR3-positive naive CD8 T cells. cDNA libraries for TRB were generated by 5' RACE incorporating UMI labels. Each CDR3 protein gets one entry in TCRdb, which reprocessed the 5' RACE reads and gives no DNA. In total, the table holds around 52,000 distinct CDR3 sequences. The sequenced material came from memory CD8+ T cells from blood. The receptors were sampled from a human donor in good health. Some clones in this sample may be carry-over from other donors' samples.

The chain combines TRBV5-8 with TRBJ1-6; TCRdb's D gene call, TRBD1, goes unchecked for lack of DNA. Germline assignment: CDR1 SGHTS and CDR2 YDEGEE. This CDR3 comprises 14 residues. The CDR3 is CASSLRQGSSPLHF.

This chain connects TRBV28 to TRBJ2-3; TCRdb returns TRBD2, unconfirmable since there is no DNA. The CDR3 has 17 amino acids. The germline V gene encodes CDR1 MDHEN and CDR2 SYDVKM. The CDR3 is CASSPGLAGGRTDTQYF.

The CDR3 here is CASSPGTLVYDTEAFF. This rearrangement joins TRBV7-2 to TRBJ1-1. This CDR3 has 16 amino acids. Germline assignment: CDR1 SGHTA and CDR2 FQGNSA.

V and J are TRBV5-1 and TRBJ2-7; TCRdb indicates TRBD1, and absent DNA this call remains unverified. This CDR3 has 14 residues. Looked up from germline, CDR1 is SGHRS and CDR2 is YFSETQ. The CDR3 loop reads CASRPDSSTYEQYF.

The chain carries TRBV6-4 and TRBJ2-6; there is no DNA to check the TCRdb D call of TRBD1. From germline, CDR1 is MRHNA and CDR2 SNTAGT. This CDR3 spans 15 amino acids. The CDR3 protein is CASSETGTGANVLTF.

The V and J genes are TRBV7-3 and TRBJ2-5; without DNA, the TCRdb call of TRBD1 cannot be checked. Germline lookup yields CDR1 SGHTA and CDR2 FQGTGA. CDR3 length equals 15 residues. The CDR3 protein is CASRPSGAPQETQYF.

The chain uses TRBV24-1 and TRBJ2-3; there is no DNA to check the TCRdb D call of TRBD2. Germline-derived CDR1 and CDR2 are KGHDR and SFDVKD. CDR3 length equals 15 residues. CDR3 region: CATSRGQRLTDTQYF.

This chain connects TRBV7-3 to TRBJ2-1. Germline V lookup: CDR1 SGHTA, CDR2 FQGTGA. This CDR3 contains 14 residues. The CDR3 is CASSLYRTYNEQFF.

This sequence joins TRBV6-2 or TRBV6-3 and TRBJ2-3. Per germline, CDR1 MNHEY and CDR2 SVGEGT. CDR3 length: 14 residues. CDR3: CASSYAISTDTQYF.

This rearrangement joins TRBV29-1 to TRBJ2-5; TCRdb returns TRBD1, unconfirmable since there is no DNA. Germline CDR1 and CDR2: SQVTM and ANQGSEA. The CDR3 extends over 15 amino acids. The CDR3 loop reads CSGDTPGRYQETQYF.

This chain links TRBV28 with TRBJ2-7; TCRdb's D gene call, TRBD1, goes unchecked for lack of DNA. CDR1 and CDR2 from the germline V gene are MDHEN and SYDVKM. CDR3 length equals 15 residues. This chain's CDR3 is CASSPIGSGGAGTYF.

V usage is TRBV28 and J usage is TRBJ2-7. CDR3 length equals 12 residues. Germline loops: CDR1 MDHEN, CDR2 SYDVKM. CDR3 residues: CASLGRSYEQYF. The full variable domain, in which reference TRBV28 and TRBJ2-7 provide the parts outside the CDR3, is DVKVTQSSRYLVKRTGEKVFLECVQDMDHENMFWYRQDPGLGLRLIYFSYDVKMKEKGDIPEGYSVSREKKERFSLILESASTNQTSMYLCASLGRSYEQYFGPGTRLTVT.

The chain employs TRBV6-2 or TRBV6-3 and TRBJ1-1. The germline CDR1 and CDR2 sequences are MNHEY and SVGEGT. The CDR3 runs 14 residues. The CDR3: CASSYGYGDTEAFF.